This is a list of T cell receptor beta chains from one sample in a study of control samples from healthy donors and cancer patients. TCRdb's table, derived via immunoSEQ multiplex PCR, lists solely in-frame clones and lacks some. Among about 79,000 clones listed, roughly 93% were seen once. Specimen: PBMCs. These TCRs come from a woman aged 40 to 50 with lung cancer. CDR3s include the opening cysteine and the closing phenylalanine or tryptophan. Fields, in order: V gene, CDR3 protein.

>TRBV3-1/TRBV3-2
CASSQEARPESYEQYF
>TRBV10-3
CAIRSGSDTSGGEQYF
>TRBV21-1
CASSKESRDTQYF
>TRBV5-1
CASSLVSGAGVIETQYF
>TRBV11-3
CASSLDRGEGYRQDYEQYF
>TRBV7-9
CASSSSQGTIYF
>TRBV7-2
CASSLFGTENIQYF
>TRBV16
CASSHDRDRLDEQYF
>TRBV11-2
CASSLGHSEAFF
>TRBV6-2/TRBV6-3
CASSYSPGSLNTEAFF
>TRBV3-1/TRBV3-2
CASSQPSRATGQYGYTF
>TRBV11-1
CASSPDRGGMNTEAFF
>TRBV16
CASSPGQGVSNQPQHF
>TRBV9
CASSLGLAGIYEQYF
>TRBV7-2
CASSLTGAGANVLTF
>TRBV10-3
CAISDFGITGSTNEKLFF
>TRBV5-1
CASSLVDLAIRHEQFF
>TRBV6-6
CASTIQATQPQHF
>TRBV7-9
CASSPSYPYNEQFF
>TRBV12-5
CASGRSTGQNTGELFF
>TRBV30
CAWRQESNEKLFF
>TRBV5-1
CASTPTGASPVYGYTF
>TRBV19
CASSDRSLPATNEKLFF
>TRBV7-2
CASSLMSRGLPSPLHF
>TRBV7-9
CASLASRNTEAFF
>TRBV6-4
CASSDSNSDEAFF
>TRBV27
CASSPAGGSYEQYF
>TRBV30
CAWTLRRTGNEQYF
>TRBV7-2
CASRAAGGTDTQYF
>TRBV11-3
CASSLWDTGDYEQYF
>TRBV6-5
CASNPTGVSNQPQHF
>TRBV6-5
CASSRGTKTNYGYTF